The following is a T cell receptor beta chain sequence with its context. The antigen remains unidentified. In germline, CDR1 is MNHEY, CDR2 SVGAGI. This CDR3 comprises 14 residues. Trimming left V 5 bases short and J 7 bases short, with 15 bases between. The data derive from a study of cytomegalovirus exposure and HLA in healthy donors. Overall study context: The 120 million or so unique TCR beta sequences, from 150 million to 200 million T cells, were found by an earlier analysis. In an early release, HLA-typed donors contributed some 82 million unique TCR sequences. General observations from the study: An apparent linkage of common viral pathogens to several of the most significant clusters emerged in a later analysis.

The PCR was carried out with 60 Vbeta primers and 13 Jbeta primers. Sequencing was performed with immunoSEQ multiplex PCR; in TCRdb, only in-frame clones are kept and a portion is missing. The sample includes about 140,000 clones, 80% of them seen just once. V usage is TRBV6-5 and J usage is TRBJ1-5; the D gene is possibly TRBD1 (6 bases). The TCR comes from a woman between 40 and 55 years old in good health and CMV-seronegative. The material sequenced was PBMCs. This chain's CDR3 is CASSVRGSDQPQHF. CDR3 coding DNA: TGTGCCAGCAGTGTCAGGGGTTCGGACCAGCCCCAGCATTTT.